A single sample is the source of the 9 T cell receptor beta chains below, sequenced in a study of cytomegalovirus exposure and HLA in healthy donors listed by TCRdb under 2017. The library was made by the immunoSEQ multiplex PCR assay. For the multiplex PCR, a mixture combining 60 forward primers for TCR Vbeta segments and 13 reverse primers for TCR Jbeta segments was used. TCRdb carries this immuneACCESS record with in-frame sequences only. Its versions omit some clonotypes, under half of them owing to an unresolved V gene in the studies checked, with the rest unexplained. The sample table contains roughly 160,000 clones; only one count was recorded for 73% of them. The ten most abundant clones make up around 5% of the sample. Sequencing was performed on PBMCs. The origin of the receptors is a woman aged 18 to 35 in good health and CMV-seropositive.

This clone was found a few times. V gene TRBV10-1 combines with J gene TRBJ2-5, with D perhaps matching TRBD1 (6 bases). Germline V CDR1 and CDR2: WNHNN, SYGVQD (reference sequence). Trimming left V 6 bases short and J 5 bases short, with 13 bases between. The CDR3 sequence is 13 residues long. Written as DNA, the CDR3 is TGCGCCAGCAGGGTTGGGGGCGCGGAGACCCAGTACTTC. Translating gives CASRVGGAETQYF.

The J gene is TRBJ2-5, the V gene TRBV2; D possibly corresponds to TRBD1 (5 bases). V was trimmed by 7 bases and J by 5 bases, leaving 14 bases between them. Per germline, CDR1 SNHLY and CDR2 FYNNEI. The CDR3 is 13 amino acids. The CDR3 loop is CASTETGLETQYF. CDR3 DNA sequence: TGTGCCAGCACCGAAACAGGATTGGAGACCCAGTACTTC.

This clone was counted only a few times. This chain connects TRBV19 to TRBJ1-5; D is unresolved. The CDR3 sequence is 14 residues long. Germline V gene data show CDR1 as LNHDA and CDR2 as SQIVND (reference sequence). Trimming left V 8 bases short and J 0 bases short, with 11 bases between. CDR3 protein: CASWREYSNQPQHF. As DNA, the CDR3 is TGTGCCAGTTGGAGGGAATATAGCAATCAGCCCCAGCATTTT.

This rearrangement joins TRBV7-3 to TRBJ2-3, with a tentative D call TRBD1 (7 bases). Germline V gene sequence: CDR1 SGHTA, CDR2 FQGTGA. This CDR3 spans 14 amino acids. Between the trimmed V and J ends, which lost 6 bases and 2 bases, there was a span of 12 bases. CDR3 coding DNA: TGTGCCAGCAGTGCGGGACAGTCCACAGATACGCAGTATTTT. Translating gives CASSAGQSTDTQYF.

In its sample, this clone was seen a few times. This chain uses TRBV15 with TRBJ1-4; D might be TRBD1 (6 bases). V was cut by 9 bases and J by 3 bases, with 20 bases left in between. The CDR3 has 16 amino acids. Per germline, CDR1 LNHNV and CDR2 YYDKDF (reference sequence). This CDR3 reads CATDRDYSVANEKLFF. The CDR3 bases are TGTGCCACGGACAGAGATTACTCTGTAGCTAATGAAAAACTGTTTTTT. The whole variable domain, remainder taken from reference TRBV15 and TRBJ1-4, is DAMVIQNPRYQVTQFGKPVTLSCSQTLNHNVMYWYQQKSSQAPKLLFHYYDKDFNNEADTPDNFQSRRPNTSFCFLDIRSPGLGDTAMYLCATDRDYSVANEKLFFGSGTQLSVL.

The chain joins TRBV5-6 to TRBJ2-7; D unresolved. Looked up from germline, CDR1 is SGHDT and CDR2 is YYEEEE. This CDR3 comprises 13 residues. The V end was cut by 0 bases, the J end by 6 bases, with 10 bases between. Here the CDR3 reads CASSLGIGSEQYF. The CDR3 nucleotides are TGTGCCAGCAGCTTGGGGATCGGGTCCGAGCAGTACTTC.

A few counts support this clone. J is TRBJ1-5 and V is TRBV19, with 9 bases matching TRBD1. This CDR3 comprises 15 residues. From germline, CDR1 is LNHDA and CDR2 SQIVND (reference sequence). Germline trimming cut 6 bases from V and 4 bases from J; bases unmatched to any gene: 7. The CDR3 DNA is TGTGCCAGTAGCGGACAGGGGCTGGCAAATCAGCCCCAGCATTTT. Amino acids: CASSGQGLANQPQHF.

This clone was recorded once. The chain employs TRBV9 and TRBJ1-3, with D possibly matching TRBD1 (5 bases). The V and J ends lost 1 base and 6 bases respectively, with 11 bases between them. CDR3 length: 14 residues. CDR1 and CDR2 from the germline V gene are SGDLS and YYNGEE. The CDR3 sequence is CASSVRGWENTIYF. CDR3 sequence (DNA): TGTGCCAGCAGCGTACGGGGGTGGGAAAACACCATATATTTT.

This chain connects TRBV30 to TRBJ1-1; a weak D match, TRBD1 (5 bases). CDR1 GTSNPN and CDR2 SVGIG come from the germline V gene (reference sequence). V gave up 5 bases and J gave up 0 bases, with 13 bases separating them. The CDR3 is 14 residues long. The CDR3 reads CAWGAGLMNTEAFF. The CDR3, as DNA: TGTGCCTGGGGGGCAGGGCTCATGAACACTGAAGCTTTCTTT.